This record looks at one T cell receptor beta chain sequence and its context. This clonotype was observed many times. What this receptor recognizes is not known. One end of the junction is discordant with germline, which a read error may explain. The CDR3 numbers 11 residues from cysteine through phenylalanine. Here the CDR3 DNA is all that survives: 33 bases in frame from base 1. From a lookup of the germline V gene, CDR1 and CDR2 are MDHEN and SYDVKM. This specimen comes from a study of spatial heterogeneity in lung cancer (dated 2019 in TCRdb). Background on the whole study: More beta-chain than alpha-chain transcripts were consistently detected, likely reflecting higher beta-chain transcript abundance. In the raw uncorrected reads, each unique combination of TCR and UMI appeared on average more than ten times. The study quantitatively compared TCR alpha and beta repertoires across multiple tumor regions, matched nontumor lung and blood in non-small cell lung cancer. Nonsynonymous mutation counts, determined by whole-exome sequencing of tumor tissue, were related to TCR repertoire features. Both alpha and beta chains were TCR-sequenced in samples taken at surgery, namely 220 tumor regions, around 64 matched nontumor lung samples and approximately 58 PBMC samples. What the authors observed across the whole study: Confirming at a functional level the hypothesis that regional TCRs recognize regional mutations was considered to require additional single-cell paired TCR alpha and beta sequencing. Ubiquitous expanded tumor TCRs were found in blood more often at tumor resection than at routine follow-up.

Read against the paper, the sample's time point label means: sample taken at primary tumor resection. Without any cell sorting, TCR sequencing was performed on whole RNA extracted either from tumor and nontumor lung tissue or from cryopreserved PBMC samples. The donors were some 76 patients from the lung TRACERx cohort who had early-stage, untreated non-small cell lung cancer. Only patients for whom sufficient RNA was available from at least two tumor regions were selected for TCR sequencing. The method behind the library was 5' RACE. TCRdb shows the sequencer as NextSeq 500. To allow correction of PCR and sequencing errors, the TCR library protocol tagged every TCR cDNA molecule with a unique molecular identifier. The source study handled its data this way. Decombinator tools were used for TCR identification, UMI-based error correction and CDR3 extraction. Expanded TCRs were defined as those above a frequency of 2 per 1,000, corresponding to the top 1% of the tumor frequency distribution. Each repertoire was subsampled 100 times to 5,000 TCRs, after which Renyi diversity was computed with the R vegan package. CDR3 similarity networks were built from amino acid triplet string-kernel similarity, connecting CDR3s with pairwise similarity above 0.82. TCRdb reprocessed the public reads (quality trimming at Q25 with fastp, clone calling with MiXCR) and kept in-frame beta chains. CDR3 protein sequences are deduplicated, and each keeps its most common genes and DNA. None of the V and J calls come from the authors' own analysis; TCRdb made them. The sample yields over 45,000 distinct CDR3 sequences; over 4.5% were counted once. Approximately 10% of the sample belongs to the ten largest clones.

Sequenced material: PBMCs, taken at surgery. The receptor's source is a male donor with early-stage non-small cell lung cancer. Recombination joined TRBV28 with TRBJ2-1, and 10 bases in between align with TRBD1. The CDR3 protein is CASSRDRGGVF. Here is the DNA: TGTGCCAGCAGTAGGGACAGGGGAGGAGTCTTC.